Listed below are T cell receptor beta chains from one sample, sequenced in a study of OX40 agonist ivuxolimab in advanced cancers. Some clones are missing from TCRdb's copy, which holds only in-frame ones; the method was immunoSEQ multiplex PCR. The sample holds about 72,000 clones, less than 90% seen once. The material was CD4+ or CD8+ T cells sorted from blood, obtained in a trial of the OX40 agonist ivuxolimab. The receptors shown here come from an adult with an advanced solid tumor such as melanoma, head and neck, liver or kidney cancer. Each CDR3 is given with its conserved first and last residue. A D gene is named only where the DNA matches it firmly. Rows may omit the clone size; those that give it use once, few, many or a size class.

v_gene: TRBV6-5
d_gene: TRBD2
j_gene: TRBJ2-3
abundance: NA
CDR3nt: TGTGCCAGCAGTTTCGGGACTAGTTACGCAGATACGCAGTATTTT
CDR3aa: CASSFGTSYADTQYF

v_gene: TRBV11-2
d_gene: NA
j_gene: TRBJ1-1
abundance: NA
CDR3nt: TGTGCCAGCAGCCCTTGGGACGGGAACACTGAAGCTTTCTTT
CDR3aa: CASSPWDGNTEAFF

v_gene: TRBV5-4
d_gene: NA
j_gene: TRBJ2-7
abundance: NA
CDR3nt: TGTGCCAGCAGCTTAACAAGCCAGCCCTACGAGCAGTACTTC
CDR3aa: CASSLTSQPYEQYF

v_gene: TRBV28
d_gene: NA
j_gene: TRBJ1-4
abundance: NA
CDR3nt: TGTGCCAGCAGTTTACCGGGAGCAACTAATGAAAAACTGTTTTTT
CDR3aa: CASSLPGATNEKLFF

v_gene: TRBV10-3
d_gene: NA
j_gene: TRBJ2-3
abundance: few
CDR3nt: TGTGCCATCAGTGACGGACCTTCTGCGCAGTATTTT
CDR3aa: CAISDGPSAQYF

v_gene: TRBV19
d_gene: NA
j_gene: TRBJ2-3
abundance: NA
CDR3nt: TGTGCCAGTAGTATTTATGGGAGCACAGATACGCAGTATTTT
CDR3aa: CASSIYGSTDTQYF

v_gene: TRBV10-3
d_gene: TRBD1
j_gene: TRBJ2-4
abundance: NA
CDR3nt: TGTGCCATCGCGGACAGGAATCGCGAAAACATTCAGTACTTC
CDR3aa: CAIADRNRENIQYF

v_gene: TRBV6-6
d_gene: NA
j_gene: TRBJ1-1
abundance: NA
CDR3nt: TGTGCCAGCGGGACGGTCGGTCGGGGAGGCACTGAAGCTTTCTTT
CDR3aa: CASGTVGRGGTEAFF

v_gene: TRBV16
d_gene: TRBD2
j_gene: TRBJ2-7
abundance: once
CDR3nt: TGTGCCAGCAGCCAATCGGGCGGGAGCTACGAGCAGTACTTC
CDR3aa: CASSQSGGSYEQYF

v_gene: TRBV5-4
d_gene: NA
j_gene: TRBJ2-7
abundance: NA
CDR3nt: TGTGCCAGCAGCTTGCAAGGTGCCCACGAGCAGTACTTC
CDR3aa: CASSLQGAHEQYF

v_gene: TRBV6-6
d_gene: NA
j_gene: TRBJ2-1
abundance: NA
CDR3nt: TGTGCCAGCAGTTACTCGGAGGGTAGTGAGCAGTTCTTC
CDR3aa: CASSYSEGSEQFF

v_gene: TRBV4-2
d_gene: NA
j_gene: TRBJ2-7
abundance: NA
CDR3nt: TGTGCCAGCAGCTTTGGGGCAGAGAAGCAGTACTTC
CDR3aa: CASSFGAEKQYF

v_gene: TRBV19
d_gene: NA
j_gene: TRBJ1-1
abundance: NA
CDR3nt: TGTGCCAGTAGTGCGGATATGAACACTGAAGCTTTCTTT
CDR3aa: CASSADMNTEAFF

v_gene: TRBV10-3
d_gene: NA
j_gene: TRBJ1-5
abundance: NA
CDR3nt: TGTGCCATCAGTGAGGGCAATCAGCCCCAGCATTTT
CDR3aa: CAISEGNQPQHF

v_gene: TRBV9
d_gene: NA
j_gene: TRBJ1-2
abundance: NA
CDR3nt: TGTGCCAGGGGTGTGGCGCAGGACTATGGCTACACCTTC
CDR3aa: CARGVAQDYGYTF

v_gene: TRBV10-3
d_gene: NA
j_gene: TRBJ1-1
abundance: NA
CDR3nt: TGTGCCACCGATCAGGGGTCGAACACTGAAGCTTTCTTT
CDR3aa: CATDQGSNTEAFF

v_gene: TRBV7-9
d_gene: NA
j_gene: TRBJ2-1
abundance: NA
CDR3nt: TGTGCCAGCAGCTCCTCCGGGTGGGATGAGCAGTTCTTC
CDR3aa: CASSSSGWDEQFF

v_gene: TRBV15
d_gene: NA
j_gene: TRBJ2-1
abundance: NA
CDR3nt: TGTGCCACCAGCAGAGGGGCGGGGTCCTACAATGAGCAGTTCTTC
CDR3aa: CATSRGAGSYNEQFF

v_gene: TRBV2
d_gene: NA
j_gene: TRBJ2-2
abundance: NA
CDR3nt: TGTGCCAGCAGTGAATTGGGTCCCTCGAACACCGGGGAGCTGTTTTTT
CDR3aa: CASSELGPSNTGELFF

v_gene: TRBV30
d_gene: TRBD2
j_gene: TRBJ2-1
abundance: NA
CDR3nt: TGTGCCTGGAGTAAGGGACTAGCAGCCTACAATGAGCAGTTCTTC
CDR3aa: CAWSKGLAAYNEQFF

v_gene: TRBV18
d_gene: NA
j_gene: TRBJ1-5
abundance: NA
CDR3nt: TGTGCCAGCTCACCACCGGCGGGTCAGCCCCAGCATTTT
CDR3aa: CASSPPAGQPQHF

v_gene: TRBV2
d_gene: NA
j_gene: TRBJ1-5
abundance: NA
CDR3nt: TGTGCCACTGCGGGGAGACGAGGAGGGCAGCCCCAGCATTTT
CDR3aa: CATAGRRGGQPQHF

v_gene: TRBV27
d_gene: TRBD2
j_gene: TRBJ2-3
abundance: NA
CDR3nt: TGTGCCAGCAGTCCATACTTAGCGGGGGGACCCACAGATACGCAGTATTTT
CDR3aa: CASSPYLAGGPTDTQYF

v_gene: TRBV28
d_gene: NA
j_gene: TRBJ1-1
abundance: NA
CDR3nt: TGTGCCAGCAGCCGCAACACTGAAGCTTTCTTT
CDR3aa: CASSRNTEAFF

v_gene: TRBV11-2
d_gene: TRBD2
j_gene: TRBJ2-7
abundance: NA
CDR3nt: TGTGCCAGCAGTTGGACTAGCGGAGGCTACGAGCAGTACTTC
CDR3aa: CASSWTSGGYEQYF

v_gene: TRBV5-8
d_gene: TRBD1
j_gene: TRBJ1-5
abundance: NA
CDR3nt: TGTGCCAGCAGCTTGGCAGGGGGGAATCAGCCCCAGCATTTT
CDR3aa: CASSLAGGNQPQHF

v_gene: TRBV5-1
d_gene: TRBD2
j_gene: TRBJ2-3
abundance: NA
CDR3nt: TGCGCCAGCCGTCAACTAGCGGGAGGCACAGATACGCAGTATTTT
CDR3aa: CASRQLAGGTDTQYF

v_gene: TRBV2
d_gene: NA
j_gene: TRBJ2-5
abundance: NA
CDR3nt: TGTGCCAGCAGTGAAGATGGTGGGGAGACCCAGTACTTC
CDR3aa: CASSEDGGETQYF

v_gene: TRBV10-1
d_gene: NA
j_gene: TRBJ2-7
abundance: NA
CDR3nt: TGCGCCAGCAGTGTCCAGGGGGGGGAGCAGTACTTC
CDR3aa: CASSVQGGEQYF

v_gene: TRBV18
d_gene: TRBD1
j_gene: TRBJ1-5
abundance: few
CDR3nt: TGTGCCAGCTCACCATGGACAGGGACCGGTAATCAGCCCCAGCATTTT
CDR3aa: CASSPWTGTGNQPQHF

v_gene: TRBV11-1
d_gene: NA
j_gene: TRBJ2-1
abundance: NA
CDR3nt: TGTGCCAGCAGGAGGGACTCTTACAATGAGCAGTTCTTC
CDR3aa: CASRRDSYNEQFF

v_gene: TRBV7-2
d_gene: NA
j_gene: TRBJ1-1
abundance: NA
CDR3nt: TGTGCCAGCAGCTTAGAGGGCGGAAACACTGAAGCTTTCTTT
CDR3aa: CASSLEGGNTEAFF

v_gene: TRBV7-9
d_gene: NA
j_gene: TRBJ1-3
abundance: NA
CDR3nt: TGTGCCAGCAGCCTAGATGGGTCCTCTGGAAACACCATATATTTT
CDR3aa: CASSLDGSSGNTIYF

v_gene: TRBV7-3
d_gene: NA
j_gene: TRBJ2-5
abundance: NA
CDR3nt: TGTGCCAGCAGTGGACAGTATCAAGAGACCCAGTACTTC
CDR3aa: CASSGQYQETQYF

v_gene: TRBV7-2
d_gene: TRBD2
j_gene: TRBJ2-2
abundance: NA
CDR3nt: TGTGCCAGCAGCTTAACTAGCGGGAGGAACACCGGGGAGCTGTTTTTT
CDR3aa: CASSLTSGRNTGELFF

v_gene: TRBV10-3
d_gene: TRBD2
j_gene: TRBJ2-1
abundance: NA
CDR3nt: TGTGCCATCAGGCGACTAGCGGACAATGAGCAGTTCTTC
CDR3aa: CAIRRLADNEQFF

v_gene: TRBV28
d_gene: NA
j_gene: TRBJ1-1
abundance: NA
CDR3nt: TGTGCCAGCAGCCAACTAGCCAATGATGGGAGGGCTTTCTTT
CDR3aa: CASSQLANDGRAFF

v_gene: TRBV7-6
d_gene: TRBD2
j_gene: TRBJ2-7
abundance: NA
CDR3nt: TGTGCCAGCAGCTTAGCCAGCGGGGGGCTGGGATCCTACGAGCAGTACTTC
CDR3aa: CASSLASGGLGSYEQYF

v_gene: TRBV6-4
d_gene: TRBD2
j_gene: TRBJ2-2
abundance: NA
CDR3nt: TGTGCCAGCAGTGACGAAGTAGGACTAGCGGGAGGGCCGAGCACCGGGGAGCTGTTTTTT
CDR3aa: CASSDEVGLAGGPSTGELFF

v_gene: TRBV25-1
d_gene: TRBD2
j_gene: TRBJ2-1
abundance: NA
CDR3nt: TGTGCCAGCAGTGATCGACTAGCGGGAAATGAGCAGTTCTTC
CDR3aa: CASSDRLAGNEQFF

v_gene: TRBV5-1
d_gene: TRBD2
j_gene: TRBJ2-7
abundance: NA
CDR3nt: TGCGCCAGCAGCCCCAGTAGCGGGGCATCCTACGAGCAGTACTTC
CDR3aa: CASSPSSGASYEQYF

v_gene: TRBV9
d_gene: NA
j_gene: TRBJ1-2
abundance: NA
CDR3nt: TGTGCCAGCAGCCCCACAGGGTCCTATGGCTACACCTTC
CDR3aa: CASSPTGSYGYTF

v_gene: TRBV15
d_gene: TRBD2
j_gene: TRBJ2-1
abundance: NA
CDR3nt: TGTGCCACCACAGCGGCGGGAGGATACTCCTACAATGAGCAGTTCTTC
CDR3aa: CATTAAGGYSYNEQFF

v_gene: TRBV28
d_gene: TRBD1
j_gene: TRBJ2-2
abundance: NA
CDR3nt: TGTGCCAGCAGTTCCGGACAGGTACGCGCCGGGGAGCTGTTTTTT
CDR3aa: CASSSGQVRAGELFF